This T cell receptor (beta chain) was sequenced during a study of T cell changes during pregnancy in multiple sclerosis. This clone occurred once. The germline CDR1 and CDR2 sequences are SEHNR and FQNEAQ (reference sequence). The V gene lost 7 bases and the J gene lost 12 bases, with 22 bases spanning the gap. This CDR3 is built from 14 residues. The table came from immunoSEQ multiplex PCR; TCRdb's copy has only in-frame clones and leaves some out. The repertoire holds approximately 100,000 clones, with about 92% as singletons. The origin of this receptor is a female donor with multiple sclerosis, enrolled in a pregnancy study. This chain connects TRBV7-9 to TRBJ2-4; weak D call: TRBD1 (5 bases). Sequenced material: peripheral blood, taken in the second trimester of pregnancy. Written as DNA, the CDR3 is TGTGCCAGCAACAATCCAGGGCAGGGTGGTACTCAGTACTTC. This translates into CASNNPGQGGTQYF. Drawing the rest from reference TRBV7-9 and TRBJ2-4, the complete variable domain is DTGVSQNPRHKITKRGQNVTFRCDPISEHNRLYWYRQTLGQGPEFLTYFQNEAQLEKSRLLSDRFSAERPKGSFSTLEIQRTEQGDSAMYLCASNNPGQGGTQYFGAGTRLSVL.